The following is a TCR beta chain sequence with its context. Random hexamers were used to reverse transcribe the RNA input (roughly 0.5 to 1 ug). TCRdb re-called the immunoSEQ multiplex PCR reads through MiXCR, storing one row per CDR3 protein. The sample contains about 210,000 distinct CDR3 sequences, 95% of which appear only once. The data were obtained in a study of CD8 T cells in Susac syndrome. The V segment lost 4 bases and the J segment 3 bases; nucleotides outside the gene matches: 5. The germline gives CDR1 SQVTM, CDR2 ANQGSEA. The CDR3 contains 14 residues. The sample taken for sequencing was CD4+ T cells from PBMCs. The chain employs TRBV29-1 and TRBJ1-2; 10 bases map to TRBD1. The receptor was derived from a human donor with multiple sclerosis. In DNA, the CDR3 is TGCAGCGTTGGAACCGGGACAGGGGACTATGGCTACACCTTC. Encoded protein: CSVGTGTGDYGYTF.